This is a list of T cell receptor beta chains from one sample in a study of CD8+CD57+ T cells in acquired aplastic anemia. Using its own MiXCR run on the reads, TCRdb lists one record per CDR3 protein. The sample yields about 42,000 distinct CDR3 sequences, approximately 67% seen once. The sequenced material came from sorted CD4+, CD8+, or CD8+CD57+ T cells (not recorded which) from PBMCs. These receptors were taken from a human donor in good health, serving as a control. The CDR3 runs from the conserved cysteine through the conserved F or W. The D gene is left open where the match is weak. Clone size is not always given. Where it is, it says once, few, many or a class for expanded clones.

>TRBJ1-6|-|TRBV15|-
TGTGCCACCAGCGCCCACCCGCCAAGCTCCTATAATTCACCCCTCCACTTT
CATSAHPPSSYNSPLHF
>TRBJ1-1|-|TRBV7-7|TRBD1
TGTGCTAGCGGAACAGGGGGGGTCACTGAAGCTTTCTTT
CASGTGGVTEAFF
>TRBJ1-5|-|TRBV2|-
TGTGCCAGCAGTGAACGGGCCGCCAAACAGCCCCAGCATTTT
CASSERAAKQPQHF
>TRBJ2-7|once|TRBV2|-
TGTGCCAGTATGAAGCCCTACGAGCAGTACTTC
CASMKPYEQYF
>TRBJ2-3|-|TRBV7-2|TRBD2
TGTGCCAGCAGCTTAGCGGGGGGGATCTCAGATACGCAGTATTTT
CASSLAGGISDTQYF
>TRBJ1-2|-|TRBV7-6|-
TGTGCCAGCAGCTTGCCGGGAACCTATGGCTACACCTTC
CASSLPGTYGYTF
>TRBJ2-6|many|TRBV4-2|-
TGTGCCAGCAGCCAAGACTCGGGAAGCGGCTTATTCTCTGGGGCCAACGTCCTGACTTTC
CASSQDSGSGLFSGANVLTF
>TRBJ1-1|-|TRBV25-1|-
TGTGCCAGCAGTGAAAGTGGGGAAGGGGACACTGAAGCTTTCTTT
CASSESGEGDTEAFF
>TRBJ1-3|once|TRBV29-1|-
TGCAGCGTTGTGACAGCTGGAAACACCATATATTTT
CSVVTAGNTIYF
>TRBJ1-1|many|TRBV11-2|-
TGTGCCAGCAGCTTAGAACCAGGTTCCCTGAACACTGAAGCTTTCTTT
CASSLEPGSLNTEAFF
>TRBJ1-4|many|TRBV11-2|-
TGTGCCAGCAGCTTAGGGCTGGGGCGAGGAGAAAAACTGTTTTTT
CASSLGLGRGEKLFF
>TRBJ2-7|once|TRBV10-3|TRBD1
TGTGCCATCAGGGCCGGGACAGGGGGGAGAGACTTC
CAIRAGTGGRDF
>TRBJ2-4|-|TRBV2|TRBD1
TGTGCCAGCAGTGGGGACAGGGAGGCGAGTCAGTACTTC
CASSGDREASQYF
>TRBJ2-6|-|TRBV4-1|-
TGCGCCAGCGGCCAAGACTCGGGAAGCGGCTTATTCTCTGGGGTCAACGTCCTGACTTTC
CASGQDSGSGLFSGVNVLTF
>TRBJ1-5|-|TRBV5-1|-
TGCGCCAGCAGCTTGGAAGGCGGGCACCAACAGCCCCAGCATTTT
CASSLEGGHQQPQHF
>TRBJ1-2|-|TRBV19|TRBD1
TGTGCCAGTAGTACCCTCGGGACAGCTTATGGCTACACCTTC
CASSTLGTAYGYTF
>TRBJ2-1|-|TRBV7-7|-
TGTGCTAGCAGCTTAGGGGACCCTCCCTACAATGAGCAGTTCTTC
CASSLGDPPYNEQFF
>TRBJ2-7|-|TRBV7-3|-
TGTGCCAGCAGCCCTGGATTTTTGAACAGAAACTACGAGCAGTACTTC
CASSPGFLNRNYEQYF